This entry lists 10 T cell receptor beta chains sequenced from one sample in a study of shared clonotypes between healthy human individuals. Positive CCR7 selection of CD45RO-negative cells yielded the naive CD8 cells, and terminally differentiated effector memory CD45RA+ cells were excluded. Assay used: immunoSEQ multiplex PCR; TCRdb lists only in-frame clones, some missing. The sample yields roughly 650,000 clones, approximately 96% seen once. The sequencing sample was made of naive CD8+ T cells sorted from blood. These TCRs come from a woman aged 25-40 years in good health.

This clone was seen only a few times. This sample also contains other DNA sequences that code for the same CDR3. The chain combines TRBV27 with TRBJ2-2; D not certain. CDR1 and CDR2 from the germline V gene are MNHEY and SMNVEV (reference sequence). Trimming pared 3 bases from V and 5 bases from J, leaving 4 bases between. The CDR3 has 12 amino acids. This chain's CDR3 is CASSFGTGELFF. For the CDR3, the DNA is TGTGCCAGCAGTTTTGGAACCGGGGAGCTGTTTTTT.

The chain joins TRBV4-1 to TRBJ1-5; D unclear. There are 14 residues in the CDR3. Per the germline V gene, CDR1 is MGHRA and CDR2 is YSYEKL. Trimming took 1 base from V and 6 from J, leaving 10 bases between them. In DNA, the CDR3 is TGCGCCAGCAGCCAAGTGGGTTCGATTCAGCCCCAGCATTTT. Protein: CASSQVGSIQPQHF.

The chain combines TRBV28 with TRBJ2-6; no reliable D call. The V end was cut by 5 bases, the J end by 5 bases, with 22 bases between. CDR1 is MDHEN, CDR2 SYDVKM, per germline. The CDR3 runs to 18 residues. This CDR3 is CASSIVIPTQSRANVLTF. The CDR3 nucleotides read TGTGCCAGCAGTATAGTTATTCCGACACAAAGTCGGGCCAACGTCCTGACTTTC.

This clone turned up a few times. The J gene is TRBJ1-1, the V gene TRBV27, with 7 bases aligning to TRBD1. CDR3 length equals 16 residues. The V segment lost 3 bases and the J segment 5 bases; nucleotides outside the gene matches: 12. CDR1 MNHEY and CDR2 SMNVEV come from the germline V gene (reference sequence). Here the CDR3 reads CASSLSPTGVGTEAFF. The CDR3 region has the DNA TGTGCCAGCAGTTTGAGCCCCACAGGGGTCGGAACTGAAGCTTTCTTT.

The rearrangement joins TRBV6-1 to TRBJ1-5, with unresolved D. CDR1 and CDR2 from the germline V gene are MNHNS and SASEGT. This CDR3 region has 15 residues. V shed 5 bases and J shed 4 bases, with 15 bases lying between them. As DNA, the CDR3 is TGTGCCAGCAGTCTCCACTCGGGAGAGAATCAGCCCCAGCATTTT. Translating gives CASSLHSGENQPQHF.

The chain combines TRBV27 with TRBJ2-7; weak D call: TRBD1 (6 bases). Per the germline V gene, CDR1 is MNHEY and CDR2 is SMNVEV (reference sequence). The ends were cut back, 5 bases at V and 3 bases at J, with 11 bases in the middle. The CDR3 runs to 13 residues. CDR3 residues: CASSPGQIYEQYF. The DNA of the CDR3 is TGTGCCAGCAGTCCCGGACAGATCTACGAGCAGTACTTC.

The chain recombines TRBV2 with TRBJ1-5; D not resolved. Trimming cost V 7 bases and J 3 bases, with 13 bases left between them. Germline values: CDR1 SNHLY, CDR2 FYNNEI. The CDR3 loop spans 14 amino acids. The DNA of the CDR3 is TGTGCCAGCAAATGGGAACAGTCCAATCAGCCCCAGCATTTT. As protein: CASKWEQSNQPQHF.

This sequence joins TRBV11-2 and TRBJ1-1; TRBD1 might be the D (5 bases). Between the trimmed V and J ends, which lost 1 base and 4 bases, there was a span of 19 bases. This CDR3 is built from 17 residues. From germline, CDR1 is SGHAT and CDR2 FQNNGV. For the CDR3, the DNA is TGTGCCAGCAGCTTAGTTCTCCCGGGGGTAGGTGGCACTGAAGCTTTCTTT. Its translation: CASSLVLPGVGGTEAFF.

The rearrangement uses TRBV9 and TRBJ1-2; 10 bases map to TRBD1. J was trimmed by 4 bases and V by 4 bases; bases with no gene match: 16. Germline CDR1 SGDLS, CDR2 YYNGEE. This CDR3 has 18 residues. The CDR3: CASSPLGSSGQGRYGYTF. The CDR3 coding sequence is TGTGCCAGCAGCCCCTTGGGAAGTTCGGGACAGGGGCGCTATGGCTACACCTTC. The full variable domain, in which reference TRBV9 and TRBJ1-2 provide the parts outside the CDR3, is DSGVTQTPKHLITATGQRVTLRCSPRSGDLSVYWYQQSLDQGLQFLIQYYNGEERAKGNILERFSAQQFPDLHSELNLSSLELGDSALYFCASSPLGSSGQGRYGYTFGSGTRLTVV.

As to this clone: This specimen includes other DNA sequences encoding the same CDR3. The CDR3, as DNA: TGTGCCAGTAGTATAGTACCGGGGACCTACAATGAGCAGTTCTTC. Translating gives CASSIVPGTYNEQFF. This chain connects TRBV19 to TRBJ2-1, with D possibly TRBD2 on 5 matching bases. The germline CDR1 and CDR2 sequences are LNHDA and SQIVND (reference sequence). The CDR3 is 15 residues long. The V gene lost 1 base and the J gene lost 2 bases, with 9 bases spanning the gap.